The 18 T cell receptor beta chains below were found in one sample sequenced in a study of shared clonotypes between healthy human individuals. Sequencing was performed with immunoSEQ multiplex PCR; in TCRdb, only in-frame clones are kept and a portion is missing. This sample has almost 750,000 clones, with roughly 72% found just once. Material for sequencing was memory CD4+ T cells sorted from blood. The subset was: CD45RA-negative fraction. These receptors originate from a woman in her twenties or thirties in good health.

The chain uses TRBV2 and TRBJ1-2; D not resolved. The CDR3 is 14 residues long. Germline CDR1 SNHLY, CDR2 FYNNEI. V lost 4 bases to trimming and J lost 2 bases, with 11 bases between them. CDR3 in amino acids: CASSGARVNYGYTF. CDR3 coding DNA: TGTGCCAGCAGTGGTGCGAGGGTGAACTATGGCTACACCTTC.

This clone showed up just once. The chain uses TRBV18 and TRBJ1-5; 8 bases are shared with TRBD1. V lost 3 bases to trimming and J lost 2 bases; unmatched junction nucleotides: 6. The CDR3 is 16 residues long. Germline V lookup: CDR1 KGHSH, CDR2 LQKENI. In DNA, the CDR3 is TGTGCCAGCTCACCCGAGACAGGGGTTCGCAATCAGCCCCAGCATTTT. It encodes CASSPETGVRNQPQHF. Looking up the rest from reference TRBV18 and TRBJ1-5 gives the full variable domain: NAGVMQNPRHLVRRRGQEARLRCSPMKGHSHVYWYRQLPEEGLKFMVYLQKENIIDESGMPKERFSAEFPKEGPSILRIQQVVRGDSAAYFCASSPETGVRNQPQHFGDGTRLSIL.

This clone turned up a few times. V usage is TRBV28 and J usage is TRBJ2-7; a weak D match, TRBD2 (5 bases). Per the germline V gene, CDR1 is MDHEN and CDR2 is SYDVKM. Trimming took off 4 bases at V and 0 bases at J, with 22 bases between the two ends. This CDR3 is built from 18 residues. The CDR3: CASSSNKLWTGSSYEQYF. The CDR3 DNA sequence: TGTGCCAGCAGTTCTAACAAGCTATGGACTGGGAGCTCCTACGAGCAGTACTTC.

This chain uses TRBV15 with TRBJ2-2; either TRBD1 or TRBD2 may fit D (5 bases each). There are 18 residues in the CDR3. V was pared by 0 bases and J by 5 bases, with 19 bases between. The germline CDR1 and CDR2 sequences are LNHNV and YYDKDF (reference sequence). The CDR3 DNA is TGTGCCACCAGCAGAGATCTCCCGGGGCCGGGTAGAACCGGGGAGCTGTTTTTT. This codes for CATSRDLPGPGRTGELFF.

The rearrangement links TRBV5-4 to TRBJ2-2; no firm D call. Germline V lookup: CDR1 SGHNT, CDR2 YYREEE (reference sequence). Trimming removed 3 bases from V and 4 bases from J, with 10 bases in between. The CDR3 covers 14 residues. CDR3 sequence: CASSSQMFTGELFF. For the CDR3, the DNA is TGTGCCAGCAGCTCCCAGATGTTCACCGGGGAGCTGTTTTTT.

The chain employs TRBV12-2 and TRBJ2-3. TRBV12-2 is a pseudogene locus. This CDR3 contains 15 residues. The CDR3 sequence: CASRSRAEWTDTQYF. CDR3 DNA sequence: TGTGCAAGTCGCTCCCGGGCTGAATGGACAGATACGCAGTATTTT.

This CDR3 is CASSKEARTSGSPGELFF. The CDR3 DNA is TGTGCCAGCAGCAAAGAAGCCAGGACTAGCGGGAGTCCAGGGGAGCTGTTTTTT. The rearrangement joins TRBV21-1 to TRBJ2-2; no check of the table's D call, TRBD2, against the DNA was made. TRBV21-1 is a pseudogene segment. The CDR3 is made up of 18 amino acids.

V usage is TRBV19 and J usage is TRBJ1-5; 9 bases line up with TRBD1. CDR1 and CDR2 (germline): LNHDA, SQIVND (reference sequence). The CDR3 has 13 residues. J lost 6 bases, V lost 9 bases, and 6 bases had no gene match. CDR3 sequence: CASSGQGPQPQHF. The CDR3, as DNA: TGTGCCAGCAGCGGACAGGGGCCTCAGCCCCAGCATTTT.

The chain uses TRBV19 and TRBJ1-2; TRBD1 matches at 7 bases. The length of the CDR3 is 15 residues. Germline V lookup: CDR1 LNHDA, CDR2 SQIVND (reference sequence). The ends lost 9 bases at V and 7 bases at J; junction bases unmatched: 17. The CDR3 DNA follows: TGTGCCAGCGTCGCCGGGACAGCTATAGCTTTTGGCTACACCTTC. Amino acids: CASVAGTAIAFGYTF.

The gene calls are TRBV27 and TRBJ2-7; 10 positions match TRBD2. This CDR3 is built from 20 residues. The J segment lost 2 bases and the V segment lost 5 bases, leaving 21 bases of the junction unmatched. CDR1 is MNHEY, CDR2 SMNVEV, per germline (reference sequence). CDR3 amino acids: CASSPPVRKREGRAAYEQYF. The CDR3 DNA follows: TGTGCCAGCAGTCCCCCGGTCAGAAAGCGGGAGGGCCGGGCCGCCTACGAGCAGTACTTC.

The V call is TRBV5-6, the J call TRBJ2-5; D possibly corresponds to TRBD2 (6 bases). The V end was cut by 2 bases, the J end by 5 bases, with 16 bases between. The CDR3 consists of 15 residues. The germline gives CDR1 SGHDT, CDR2 YYEEEE. The CDR3 sequence is CASSFPSAVGETQYF. CDR3 in DNA: TGTGCCAGCAGCTTTCCTAGCGCCGTAGGGGAGACCCAGTACTTC.

To note about this clone: Other DNA sequences in the same sample also yield this CDR3. The chain links TRBV7-9 to TRBJ1-5; D not certain. The CDR3 is made up of 14 amino acids. V was trimmed by 3 bases and J by 4 bases, leaving 10 bases between them. Germline values: CDR1 SEHNR, CDR2 FQNEAQ (reference sequence). The CDR3 loop reads CASSLETENQPQHF. CDR3 DNA: TGTGCCAGCAGCTTGGAGACGGAAAATCAGCCCCAGCATTTT.

The J gene is TRBJ1-1, the V gene TRBV5-6, with no clear D. The CDR3 has 15 amino acids. The V and J ends lost 4 bases and 0 bases respectively, with 13 bases between them. Per germline, CDR1 SGHDT and CDR2 YYEEEE. CDR3 sequence: CASSPGPRMNTEAFF. The DNA for the CDR3 is TGTGCCAGCAGCCCAGGACCGCGTATGAACACTGAAGCTTTCTTT.

This rearrangement joins TRBV2 to TRBJ2-3; D possibly corresponds to TRBD2 (6 bases). The germline V and J ends were trimmed by 6 bases and 1 base, with 17 bases remaining between them. This CDR3 is 16 amino acids long. Germline CDR1 is SNHLY and CDR2 is FYNNEI. The CDR3 DNA sequence: TGTGCCAGCAGCGAAACCCGGGGGACTGGCACAGATACGCAGTATTTT. Its translation: CASSETRGTGTDTQYF. Full variable domain (remainder filled in from reference TRBV2 and TRBJ2-3): EPEVTQTPSHQVTQMGQEVILRCVPISNHLYFYWYRQILGQKVEFLVSFYNNEISEKSEIFDDQFSVERPDGSNFTLKIRSTKLEDSAMYFCASSETRGTGTDTQYFGPGTRLTVL.

The chain links TRBV27 to TRBJ2-7; a weak D match, TRBD2 (5 bases). This CDR3 contains 17 residues. Trimming stripped 1 base from V and 6 bases from J, with 22 bases between. CDR1 and CDR2 (germline): MNHEY, SMNVEV (reference sequence). CDR3: CASSLLGSGLAGSEQYF. The CDR3 DNA follows: TGTGCCAGCAGTTTATTGGGTTCGGGTCTAGCAGGTTCCGAGCAGTACTTC.

This chain joins TRBV18 and TRBJ2-7; possibly TRBD1 or TRBD2 for D (6 bases each). V shed 0 bases and J shed 5 bases, with 8 bases lying between them. CDR3 length: 13 residues. Looked up from germline, CDR1 is KGHSH and CDR2 is LQKENI. CDR3 region: CASSPPGGHEQYF. CDR3 nucleotides: TGTGCCAGCTCACCACCTGGGGGGCACGAGCAGTACTTC.

This clone has just a few counts. The V gene is TRBV25-1, the J gene TRBJ2-6, with 15 positions matching TRBD2. The CDR3 consists of 18 residues. J was trimmed by 1 base and V by 4 bases; bases with no gene match: 2. CDR1 and CDR2 from the germline V gene are MGHDK and SYGVNS. The DNA for the CDR3 is TGTGCCAGCAGTGCTGGACTAGCGGGAGGGTCTGGGGCCAACGTCCTGACTTTC. As protein: CASSAGLAGGSGANVLTF.

The chain recombines TRBV6-6 with TRBJ2-1, with 9 positions matching TRBD1. Germline trimming cut 5 bases from V and 9 bases from J; bases unmatched to any gene: 8. This CDR3 has 14 residues. The germline gives CDR1 MNHNY, CDR2 SVGAGI (reference sequence). The CDR3 spells CASSVSGQGLEQFF. CDR3 nucleotide sequence: TGTGCCAGCAGTGTTTCGGGACAGGGACTTGAGCAGTTCTTC.